Presented here are 5 T cell receptor beta chains from one specimen sequenced in a study of T cell responses to AZD1222 COVID-19 vaccine. Sequencing was performed with immunoSEQ multiplex PCR; in TCRdb, only in-frame clones are kept and a portion is missing. The sample holds approximately 150,000 clones, roughly 91% seen once. The starting material was peripheral blood, obtained on day 0 of AZD1222 vaccination. These receptors came from an adult in good health.

V and J are TRBV6-5 and TRBJ2-7; 9 bases map to TRBD1. The CDR3 loop spans 15 amino acids. The V gene end was trimmed by 3 bases and the J gene end by 3 bases; junction bases not matched to a gene: 6. Germline CDR1 MNHEY, CDR2 SVGAGI. The CDR3 is CASSYAGTGFYEQYF. Written as DNA, the CDR3 is TGTGCCAGCAGTTATGCCGGGACAGGGTTCTACGAGCAGTACTTC.

The V call is TRBV3-1 (or the pseudogene TRBV3-2), the J call TRBJ2-7, with 10 positions matching TRBD2. The ends lost 4 bases at V and 4 bases at J; junction bases unmatched: 4. CDR3 length equals 14 residues. The germline gives CDR1 LGHDT, CDR2 YNNKEL (reference sequence). The CDR3 DNA is TGTGCCAGCAGCCGAAGCGGGGGGGATTACGAGCAGTACTTC. Translated, it gives CASSRSGGDYEQYF.

The CDR3 sequence is CAGRTSYEQFF. The CDR3 nucleotides are TGTGCCGGAAGGACGTCATATGAGCAGTTCTTC. V is TRBV6-5 and J is TRBJ2-1; D gene unclear. Germline V gives CDR1 MNHEY, CDR2 SVGAGI. The length of the CDR3 is 11 residues. V was trimmed by 11 bases and J by 8 bases, leaving 13 bases between them.

The J gene is TRBJ1-3, the V gene TRBV18; tentative D call: TRBD1 (5 bases). The CDR3 has 18 amino acids. Between the trimmed V and J ends, which lost 6 bases and 0 bases, there was a span of 21 bases. Germline V gives CDR1 KGHSH, CDR2 LQKENI. The CDR3 DNA reads TGTGCCAGCTCTCCCTTAGGCCCAGCAGGGCGCTCTGGAAACACCATATATTTT. Its translation is CASSPLGPAGRSGNTIYF.

The V and J genes are TRBV6-6 and TRBJ1-5, with D perhaps TRBD1 (5 bases). Germline assignment: CDR1 MNHNY and CDR2 SVGAGI (reference sequence). Deletions cut 2 bases from V and 4 bases from J, with 12 bases between. This CDR3 has 15 residues. The CDR3 DNA reads as TGTGCCAGCAGTTACCTCCAGGGCCTTAATCAGCCCCAGCATTTT. Residues: CASSYLQGLNQPQHF.